Following are 32 T cell receptor beta chains from one sample sequenced in a study of T cell repertoires in cytomegalovirus infection. Their antigen targets remain unknown. TCRdb fed the reads into MiXCR, producing one record per CDR3 protein. The table shows approximately 350,000 distinct CDR3 sequences, with roughly 34% occurring only once. The sample consisted of cultured PBMCs, taken from culture after CMV antigen stimulation. The receptors here all came from a human donor in good health (CMV status not recorded). Some clones in this sample may be carry-over from other donors' samples.

This clonotype was counted ten times or more. The chain combines TRBV27 with TRBJ1-6; TRBD1 matches 8 bases. CDR3 length: 14 amino acids. The V segment lost 3 bases and the J segment 6 bases; nucleotides outside the gene matches: 1. The germline CDR1 and CDR2 sequences are MNHEY and SMNVEV (reference sequence). This CDR3 is CASSLGQVNSPLHF. CDR3 sequence (DNA): TGTGCCAGCAGTTTGGGACAGGTTAATTCACCCCTCCACTTT.

The chain couples TRBV5-4 to TRBJ1-3; maybe TRBD1 (5 bases). In germline, CDR1 is SGHNT, CDR2 YYREEE (reference sequence). The CDR3 loop spans 16 amino acids. Trimming removed 0 bases from V and 0 bases from J, with 10 bases in between. CDR3 sequence reads: CASSLAGTVSGNTIYF. CDR3 bases: TGTGCCAGCAGCTTGGCCGGGACGGTCTCTGGAAACACCATATATTTT.

The V and J genes are TRBV12-3 or TRBV12-4 and TRBJ1-2, with 7 positions matching TRBD1. CDR3 length equals 15 residues. Trimming cost V 7 bases and J 3 bases; bases outside gene matches: 11. In nucleotides, the CDR3 is TGTGCCAGCACCAAAGACGGCGGGACAGACTATGGCTACACCTTC. It codes for CASTKDGGTDYGYTF.

The rearrangement joins TRBV28 to TRBJ1-1; weak D call: TRBD1 (5 bases). The CDR3 has 13 amino acids. Germline V gene lookup returns CDR1 MDHEN and CDR2 SYDVKM. Trimming pared 11 bases from V and 4 bases from J, leaving 17 bases between. The CDR3 bases are TGTGCCGGATCAAGAGGGGCGAGCACTGAAGCTTTCTTT. Protein: CAGSRGASTEAFF.

This clonotype occurred a few times. The CDR3 here is CATSERTGTGQDNEQFF. In DNA form, the CDR3 reads TGTGCCACCAGTGAACGGACCGGGACAGGTCAGGACAATGAGCAGTTCTTC. The chain is built from TRBV24-1 and TRBJ2-1; TRBD1 agrees at 8 bases. CDR1 and CDR2 (germline): KGHDR, SFDVKD. The CDR3 runs 17 residues. The trim removed 4 bases at V and 5 bases at J, leaving 12 bases unmatched.

The V gene is TRBV20-1, the J gene TRBJ1-4; 8 nucleotides agree with TRBD1. CDR1 and CDR2 from the germline V gene are DFQATT and SNEGSKA (reference sequence). The CDR3 totals 15 residues. V lost 2 bases to trimming and J lost 4 bases; unmatched junction nucleotides: 6. CDR3 bases: TGCAGTGCTAGAAGGCAGGGGGCGTTTAATGAAAAACTGTTTTTT. Translated: CSARRQGAFNEKLFF.

This clonotype was picked up many times. The chain couples TRBV4-1 to TRBJ1-1, with a possible D match to TRBD1 (6 bases). The V gene's germline CDR1 is MGHRA and CDR2 YSYEKL. The V end was cut by 4 bases, the J end by 3 bases, with 27 bases between. The CDR3 is made up of 19 amino acids. The CDR3: CASSPNSPGHRSFDTEAFF. In DNA, the CDR3 is TGCGCCAGCAGCCCTAACTCCCCGGGACACAGATCTTTCGACACTGAAGCTTTCTTT.

This clonotype was counted only a few times. This chain connects TRBV24-1 to TRBJ2-5; D is undetermined. CDR1 is KGHDR, CDR2 SFDVKD, per germline. The CDR3 has 16 amino acids. With 3 bases removed from V and 5 bases from J, the gap between germline ends came to 18 bases. This CDR3 is CATSDPISLGMETQYF. Written as DNA, the CDR3 is TGTGCCACCAGTGATCCGATCAGCCTGGGAATGGAGACCCAGTACTTC.

Worth noting for this clonotype: One end of the junction fails to match germline, which may point to a read error. This rearrangement joins TRBV4-3 to TRBJ1-1, with D perhaps matching TRBD1 (5 bases). CDR1 is LGHNA and CDR2 is YSLEER in the germline V gene. The CDR3 has 15 residues. The CDR3 sequence: CTSSQVTGINTEAFF. The DNA for the CDR3 is TGCACCAGCAGCCAGGTTACAGGCATTAACACTGAAGCTTTCTTT.

Worth noting for this clonotype: At one end, the junction sequence differs from germline, possibly due to a read error. This sequence joins TRBV28 and TRBJ1-1; D gene ambiguous. This CDR3 is 14 amino acids long. From germline, CDR1 is MDHEN and CDR2 SYDVKM. The CDR3 DNA follows: TGTGCCAGCGGTTTAGCCCAATTAGGTACTGAAGCTTTCTTT. Its protein is CASGLAQLGTEAFF.

V and J are TRBV11-2 and TRBJ1-1; D possibly corresponds to TRBD1 (5 bases). Germline CDR1 SGHAT, CDR2 FQNNGV. With 5 bases removed from V and 1 base from J, the gap between germline ends came to 14 bases. The CDR3 loop spans 15 amino acids. CDR3 coding DNA: TGTGCCAGCAGCGGACGACAGACTTCGAACACTGAAGCTTTCTTT. Protein product: CASSGRQTSNTEAFF. Full variable domain (rest looked up from reference TRBV11-2 and TRBJ1-1): EAGVAQSPRYKIIEKRQSVAFWCNPISGHATLYWYQQILGQGPKLLIQFQNNGVVDDSQLPKDRFSAERLKGVDSTLKIQPAKLEDSAVYLCASSGRQTSNTEAFFGQGTRLTVV.

This clonotype was recorded once. This chain connects TRBV10-3 to TRBJ2-5, with 7 bases fitting TRBD1. Germline V gene sequence: CDR1 ENHRY, CDR2 SYGVKD. V was pared by 6 bases and J by 5 bases, with 6 bases of the junction left unmatched. There are 13 residues in the CDR3. This CDR3 reads CAIRSRDSETQYF. In DNA form, the CDR3 reads TGTGCCATCAGATCCCGGGACAGCGAGACCCAGTACTTC.

This clonotype was observed a handful of times. The V call is TRBV7-9, the J call TRBJ1-1, with D perhaps TRBD1 (5 bases). CDR1 and CDR2 (germline): SEHNR, FQNEAQ (reference sequence). With 5 bases removed from V and 4 bases from J, the gap between germline ends came to 14 bases. The CDR3 is 14 amino acids. The CDR3 here is CASSPQGLITEAFF. The CDR3 bases are TGTGCCAGCAGCCCCCAGGGACTTATCACTGAAGCTTTCTTT.

This clonotype was recorded at least ten times. The V and J genes are TRBV7-2 and TRBJ2-3; 7 bases are shared with TRBD1. Germline CDR1 SGHTA, CDR2 FQGNSA. Trimming took 5 bases from V and 1 from J; bases not matched to a gene: 3. The CDR3 extends over 14 amino acids. CDR3 region: CASSLQGGTDTQYF. The CDR3 coding sequence is TGTGCCAGCAGCCTTCAGGGGGGCACAGATACGCAGTATTTT.

Only a few counts were recorded for this clonotype. V usage is TRBV28 and J usage is TRBJ1-1, with D tentatively TRBD1 (5 bases). V was cut by 1 base and J by 1 base, with 13 bases left in between. CDR1 and CDR2 (germline): MDHEN, SYDVKM. CDR3 size: 16 residues. The CDR3: CASSLLTDMGNTEAFF. The CDR3 DNA reads as TGTGCCAGCAGTTTATTGACGGACATGGGGAACACTGAAGCTTTCTTT.

This chain joins TRBV7-2 and TRBJ2-3, with 10 bases aligning to TRBD2. The germline CDR1 and CDR2 sequences are SGHTA and FQGNSA. The J segment lost 5 bases and the V segment lost 4 bases, leaving 6 bases of the junction unmatched. The CDR3 contains 15 residues. The CDR3 spells CASSSWTSGLDTQYF. CDR3 DNA: TGTGCCAGCAGCTCTTGGACTAGCGGCCTAGATACGCAGTATTTT. The full variable domain, rest sourced from reference TRBV7-2 and TRBJ2-3, is GAGVSQSPSNKVTEKGKDVELRCDPISGHTALYWYRQSLGQGLEFLIYFQGNSAPDKSGLPSDRFSAERTGGSVSTLTIQRTQQEDSAVYLCASSSWTSGLDTQYFGPGTRLTVL.

The chain combines TRBV19 with TRBJ1-2; 8 nucleotides agree with TRBD1. Germline values: CDR1 LNHDA, CDR2 SQIVND (reference sequence). V was clipped by 3 bases and J by 7 bases; unmatched bases: 7. This CDR3 has 14 residues. CDR3 in DNA: TGTGCCAGTAGTATCTCGACAGGGGACTTTGGCTACACCTTC. Translation: CASSISTGDFGYTF.

The V and J genes are TRBV5-1 and TRBJ1-1, with D possibly TRBD1 on 5 matching bases. The ends were cut back, 0 bases at V and 0 bases at J, with 12 bases in the middle. CDR3 length equals 16 residues. The V gene's germline CDR1 is SGHRS and CDR2 YFSETQ. The CDR3: CASSLAAGNMNTEAFF. CDR3 sequence (DNA): TGCGCCAGCAGCTTGGCGGCAGGGAACATGAACACTGAAGCTTTCTTT.

This clonotype was counted a few times. The chain couples TRBV7-8 to TRBJ2-5; TRBD2 agrees at 10 bases. Germline V lookup: CDR1 SGHVS, CDR2 FQNEAQ. The ends lost 2 bases at V and 4 bases at J; junction bases unmatched: 13. The CDR3 is 18 residues long. The CDR3 DNA reads as TGTGCCAGCAGCTTACCGACTAGCGGGCCTACGGGGGCAGAGACCCAGTACTTC. It codes for CASSLPTSGPTGAETQYF.

The rearrangement links TRBV20-1 to TRBJ2-3, with D uncertain. Germline CDR1 is DFQATT and CDR2 is SNEGSKA (reference sequence). V gave up 2 bases and J gave up 0 bases, with 12 bases separating them. This CDR3 is 15 amino acids long. The CDR3 DNA reads as TGCAGTGCTAGAAGACTTAATTCAAGCACAGATACGCAGTATTTT. It encodes CSARRLNSSTDTQYF.

Only a few counts were recorded for this clonotype. The V gene is TRBV7-6, the J gene TRBJ2-2; no firm D call. Trimming pared 1 base from V and 5 bases from J, leaving 8 bases between. Per the germline V gene, CDR1 is SGHVS and CDR2 is FNYEAQ. The CDR3 has 14 amino acids. The CDR3 is CASSLGDLTGELFF. The CDR3 nucleotides are TGTGCCAGCAGCTTAGGGGATCTAACCGGGGAGCTGTTTTTT.

This clonotype occurred a few times. V is TRBV19 and J is TRBJ2-1; 9 nucleotides agree with TRBD2. There are 16 residues in the CDR3. Germline assignment: CDR1 LNHDA and CDR2 SQIVND (reference sequence). Trimming cost V 1 base and J 6 bases; bases outside gene matches: 7. CDR3 residues: CASSIGVAGGGNEQFF. CDR3 in DNA: TGTGCCAGTAGTATAGGGGTGGCGGGGGGGGGCAATGAGCAGTTCTTC.

This chain connects TRBV18 to TRBJ1-2; 9 nucleotides line up with TRBD1. This CDR3 contains 13 residues. The ends lost 2 bases at V and 10 bases at J; junction bases unmatched: 5. Germline V lookup: CDR1 KGHSH, CDR2 LQKENI. The chain's CDR3 is CASSPGTGLDYTF. DNA for the CDR3: TGTGCCAGCTCACCAGGGACAGGGCTGGACTACACCTTC.

The V and J genes are TRBV27 and TRBJ2-7; 7 bases agree with TRBD1. J lost 3 bases, V lost 5 bases, and 10 bases had no gene match. The CDR3 is 15 residues long. CDR1 MNHEY and CDR2 SMNVEV come from the germline V gene (reference sequence). The CDR3 sequence: CASSAYRGSVYEQYV. CDR3 nucleotide sequence: TGTGCCAGCAGTGCCTACAGGGGAAGTGTCTACGAGCAGTACGTC.

V gene TRBV12-3 or TRBV12-4 combines with J gene TRBJ1-4; D is perhaps TRBD1 (5 bases). Trimming left V 5 bases short and J 8 bases short, with 18 bases between. This CDR3 comprises 15 residues. CDR3 sequence reads: CASSGALALAEKLFF. CDR3 coding DNA: TGTGCCAGCAGTGGGGCCCTAGCTCTGGCGGAAAAACTGTTTTTT.

This clonotype has a count of ten or more. The gene calls are TRBV7-2 and TRBJ2-3, with D perhaps TRBD2 (6 bases). The CDR3 runs 15 residues. V was clipped by 5 bases and J by 3 bases, with 15 bases between them. From germline, CDR1 is SGHTA and CDR2 FQGNSA. As DNA, the CDR3 is TGTGCCAGCAGCCGCCAGGGAGGTTTAACAGATACGCAGTATTTT. Translating gives CASSRQGGLTDTQYF.

The chain recombines TRBV6-6 with TRBJ2-7; the D is unclear. CDR3 length: 13 amino acids. The V gene's germline CDR1 is MNHNY and CDR2 SVGAGI (reference sequence). V was shortened by 0 bases and J by 7 bases, with 10 bases between the two germline ends. CDR3 DNA sequence: TGTGCCAGCAGTTACTCGAACCCGGATGAGCAGTACTTC. This translates into CASSYSNPDEQYF.

The chain couples TRBV20-1 to TRBJ2-7; no firm D call. Germline V gene sequence: CDR1 DFQATT, CDR2 SNEGSKA (reference sequence). V gave up 5 bases and J gave up 6 bases, with 17 bases separating them. The CDR3 loop spans 13 amino acids. The CDR3 region has the DNA TGCAGTGCTCCCGACCCAAATCCGGGCGAGCAGTACTTC. It codes for CSAPDPNPGEQYF.

This clonotype came up a few times. This sequence joins TRBV12-3 or TRBV12-4 and TRBJ1-5; 8 bases are shared with TRBD1. V was pared by 3 bases and J by 4 bases, with 5 bases of the junction left unmatched. This CDR3 is 15 amino acids long. The CDR3 DNA follows: TGTGCCAGCAGTTTTCCCAGGGGGCAGAATCAGCCCCAGCATTTT. Its protein is CASSFPRGQNQPQHF.

This clonotype has more than one count but fewer than ten. The CDR3 spells CATSREQIQETQYF. In DNA, the CDR3 is TGTGCCACCAGCAGAGAACAGATACAAGAGACCCAGTACTTC. This chain uses TRBV15 with TRBJ2-5, with D unclear. In germline, CDR1 is LNHNV, CDR2 YYDKDF (reference sequence). This CDR3 contains 14 residues. The germline V and J ends were trimmed by 0 bases and 2 bases, with 7 bases remaining between them.

This clonotype was seen ten or more times. The chain recombines TRBV6-2 or TRBV6-3 with TRBJ1-2, with a possible D match to TRBD1 (5 bases). Trimming removed 0 bases at V and 6 bases at J, with 11 bases between. Germline CDR1 is MNHEY and CDR2 is SVGEGT. The CDR3 runs to 14 residues. This CDR3 is CASSYSIGTDGYTF. The CDR3 DNA reads as TGTGCCAGCAGTTACTCGATAGGGACGGATGGCTACACCTTC.

This clonotype was picked up a small number of times. The chain carries TRBV12-5 and TRBJ2-1; a weak D match, TRBD2 (5 bases). With 1 base removed from V and 6 bases from J, the gap between germline ends came to 13 bases. CDR3 length: 15 amino acids. Germline values: CDR1 LGHNT, CDR2 FRNRAP. CDR3 amino acids: CASGLADSGFNEQFF. The CDR3 coding sequence is TGTGCTAGTGGTTTGGCGGACTCGGGGTTCAATGAGCAGTTCTTC.